This TCR beta chain was found in a study of CD8+CD57+ T cells in acquired aplastic anemia. Genomic DNA acted as the template from which TCR beta VDJ combination and CDR3 sequence profiling were carried out. TCRdb used MiXCR to reprocess the reads, holding one entry per CDR3 protein. The repertoire holds some 240,000 distinct CDR3 sequences, with roughly 33% as singletons. This CDR3 comprises 11 residues. Germline loops: CDR1 SEHNR, CDR2 FQNEAQ (reference sequence). Trimming removed 5 bases at V and 11 bases at J, with 9 bases between. This clonotype was observed a single time. The chain joins TRBV7-9 to TRBJ1-4; a possible D gene is TRBD1 (6 bases). The receptor comes from a human donor in good health, serving as a control. Sequencing was performed on sorted CD4+, CD8+, or CD8+CD57+ T cells (not recorded which) from PBMCs. The CDR3, as DNA: TGTGCCAGCAGCACCACAGGGAAACTGTTTTTT. Translation gives CASSTTGKLFF.